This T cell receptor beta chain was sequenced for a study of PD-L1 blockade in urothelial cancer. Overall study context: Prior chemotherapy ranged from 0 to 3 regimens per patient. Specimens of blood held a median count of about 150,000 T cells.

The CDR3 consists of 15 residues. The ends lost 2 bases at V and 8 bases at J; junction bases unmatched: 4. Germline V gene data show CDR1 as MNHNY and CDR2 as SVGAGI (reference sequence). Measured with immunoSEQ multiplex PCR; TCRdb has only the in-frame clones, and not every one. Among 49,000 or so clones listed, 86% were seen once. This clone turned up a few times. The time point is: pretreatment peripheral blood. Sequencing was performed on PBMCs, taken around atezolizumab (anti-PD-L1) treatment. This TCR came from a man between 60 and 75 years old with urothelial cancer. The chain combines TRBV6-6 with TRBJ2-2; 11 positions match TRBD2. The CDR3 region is CASSYGSGGAGELFF. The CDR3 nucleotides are TGTGCCAGCAGTTACGGTAGCGGGGGGGCAGGGGAGCTGTTTTTT.